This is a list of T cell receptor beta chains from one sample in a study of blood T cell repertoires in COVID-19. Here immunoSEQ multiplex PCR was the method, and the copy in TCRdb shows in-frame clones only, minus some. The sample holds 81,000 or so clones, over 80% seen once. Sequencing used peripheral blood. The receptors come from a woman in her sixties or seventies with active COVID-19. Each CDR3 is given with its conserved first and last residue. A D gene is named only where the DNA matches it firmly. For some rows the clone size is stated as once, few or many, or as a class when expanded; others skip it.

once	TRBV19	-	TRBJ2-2	TGTGCCAGTAATGGGCAGATCGCGAACACCGGGGAGCTGTTTTTT	CASNGQIANTGELFF
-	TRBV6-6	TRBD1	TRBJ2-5	TGTGCCAGCAGTCCTCTCTCCGGGACAGGGTCATTGGGAGAGACCCAGTACTTC	CASSPLSGTGSLGETQYF
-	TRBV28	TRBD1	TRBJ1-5	TGTGCCAGCAGTTTCGACAGGGGAGGCAATCAGCCCCAGCATTTT	CASSFDRGGNQPQHF
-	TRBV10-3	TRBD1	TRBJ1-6	TGTGCCATCAGTGGCCGGGACAGCCTCTTTGGTGGTTCACCCCTCCACTTT	CAISGRDSLFGGSPLHF
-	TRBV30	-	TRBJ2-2	TGTGCCTGGAGTGTACAGTGGCGGGGTAAAACCGGGGAGCTGTTTTTT	CAWSVQWRGKTGELFF
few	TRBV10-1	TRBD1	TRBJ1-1	TGCGCCAGCAGTGAGCACAGGGGGAACACTGAAGCTTTCTTT	CASSEHRGNTEAFF
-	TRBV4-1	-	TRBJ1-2	TGCGCCAGCAGCCCCCGTCTGGGGGCCGACTATGGCTACACCTTC	CASSPRLGADYGYTF
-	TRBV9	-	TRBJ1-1	TGTGCCAGCAGCCCCGGACAGAACACTGAAGCTTTCTTT	CASSPGQNTEAFF
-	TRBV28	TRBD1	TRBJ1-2	TGTGCCAGCAGACCCGACAGGGTACATGGCTACACCTTC	CASRPDRVHGYTF
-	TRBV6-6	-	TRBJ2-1	TGTGCCAGCAGGGGCCGAGACACCCCTAGGGGGCAGTTCTTC	CASRGRDTPRGQFF
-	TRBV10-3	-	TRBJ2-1	TGTGCCATCGGGGCCGGCGGGGTGATCTACAATGAGCAGTTCTTC	CAIGAGGVIYNEQFF
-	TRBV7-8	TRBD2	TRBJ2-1	TGTGCCAGCAGCTTAGGAAGCGGGAGAGGAAATGAGCAGTTCTTC	CASSLGSGRGNEQFF
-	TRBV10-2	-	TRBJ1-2	TGCGCCAGCAAGGGTGGCAGGGCTAACTATGGCTACACCTTC	CASKGGRANYGYTF
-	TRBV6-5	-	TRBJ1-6	TGTGCCAGCAGTTACTCCAAGAGGTCCTATAATTCACCCCTCCACTTT	CASSYSKRSYNSPLHF
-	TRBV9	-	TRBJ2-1	TGTGCCAGCAGCGCCCAACAGGAATCCTACAATGAGCAGTTCTTC	CASSAQQESYNEQFF
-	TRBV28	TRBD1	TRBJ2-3	TGTGCCAGCAGTTGGTACAGGGGTACGCAGTATTTT	CASSWYRGTQYF
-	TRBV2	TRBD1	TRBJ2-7	TGTGCCAGCAGACCCGGACAGGGGGTCTACGAGCAGTACTTC	CASRPGQGVYEQYF
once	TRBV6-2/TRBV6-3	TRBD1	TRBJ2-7	TGTGCCAGCAGTTACACCCGAGGGACAGGGATCGAGCAGTACTTC	CASSYTRGTGIEQYF
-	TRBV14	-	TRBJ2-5	TGTGCCAGCAGCCGTCCGGGACACGCCGGCCAGTACTTC	CASSRPGHAGQYF
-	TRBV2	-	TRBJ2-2	TGTGCCAGCAGTGGGGACACCCACACCGGGGAGCTGTTTTTT	CASSGDTHTGELFF
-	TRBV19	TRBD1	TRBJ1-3	TGTGCCAGTACAGGGACAGTCTCTGGAAACACCATATATTTT	CASTGTVSGNTIYF
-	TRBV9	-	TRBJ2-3	TGTGCCAGCAGCGTAAAAGGGGGAAGAACAGATACGCAGTATTTT	CASSVKGGRTDTQYF
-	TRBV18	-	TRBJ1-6	TGTGCCAGCTCTCTAAGGGAGGAAACACCCCTCCACTTT	CASSLREETPLHF
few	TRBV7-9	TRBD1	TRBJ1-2	TGTGCCAGCAGCGGAAACAGGGGTGACTATGGCTACACCTTC	CASSGNRGDYGYTF
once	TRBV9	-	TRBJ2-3	TGTGCCAGCAGCCTAACGGACGGGGGAACAGATACGCAGTATTTT	CASSLTDGGTDTQYF
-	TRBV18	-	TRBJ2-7	TGTGCCAGTTCAACTACTAGAACCACCTACGAGCAGTACTTC	CASSTTRTTYEQYF
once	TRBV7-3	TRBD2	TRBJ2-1	TGTGCCAGCAGCTTAGGGAGTAGCGGGGCGGGGTACAATGAGCAGTTCTTC	CASSLGSSGAGYNEQFF
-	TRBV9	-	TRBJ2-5	TGTGCCAGCAGCGTAGACCCGGGACTCCAAGAGACCCAGTACTTC	CASSVDPGLQETQYF
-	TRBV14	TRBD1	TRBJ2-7	TGTGCCAGCAGCCCGACAGGGGTTTCCTACGAGCAGTACTTC	CASSPTGVSYEQYF
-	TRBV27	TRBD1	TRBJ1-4	TGTGCCACCTCTCATGGACAGGGAGGGGAAAAACTGTTTTTT	CATSHGQGGEKLFF
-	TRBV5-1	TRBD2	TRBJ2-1	TGCGCCAGCAGCTTGGATGCGGGAGGGCACAATGAGCAGTTCTTC	CASSLDAGGHNEQFF
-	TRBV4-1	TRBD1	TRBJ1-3	TGCGCCAGCAGCCAAGGCTGGGGGACAGCGGAGGGAAACACCATATATTTT	CASSQGWGTAEGNTIYF
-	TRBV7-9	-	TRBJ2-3	TGTGCCAGCAGCTTAGCGTTAGCGCGAGGCACAGATACGCAGTATTTT	CASSLALARGTDTQYF
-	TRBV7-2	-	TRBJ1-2	TGTGCCAGCAGCCAGGACTATGGCTACACCTTC	CASSQDYGYTF
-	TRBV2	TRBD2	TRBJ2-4	TGTGCCAGCAGTGGACACCCGACTAGCGGGAATGTCATTCAGTACTTC	CASSGHPTSGNVIQYF
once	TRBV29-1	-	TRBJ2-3	TGCAGCGTTGATAAGGGGCTAGACACAGATACGCAGTATTTT	CSVDKGLDTDTQYF
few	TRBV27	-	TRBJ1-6	TGTGCCAGCAGTTTACAGAGGCCGAATTCACCCCTCCACTTT	CASSLQRPNSPLHF
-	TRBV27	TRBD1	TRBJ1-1	TGTGCCAGCAGCATTGACAGGGACACTGAAGCTTTCTTT	CASSIDRDTEAFF
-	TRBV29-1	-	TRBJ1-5	TGCAGCGTTGCCGAGGGATCCATCAGCCCCCAGCATTTT	CSVAEGSISPQHF
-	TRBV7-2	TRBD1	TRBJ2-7	TGTGCCAGCAGCTCCCGGGACAGGAGATACGAGCAGTACTTC	CASSSRDRRYEQYF
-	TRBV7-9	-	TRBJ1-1	TGTGCCAGCAAGCACGACAGCACTGAAGCTTTCTTT	CASKHDSTEAFF
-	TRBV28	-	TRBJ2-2	TGTGCCAGCTCTTCAGTGGGGGGAACCGGGGAGCTGTTTTTT	CASSSVGGTGELFF
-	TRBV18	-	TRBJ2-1	TGTGCCAGCTCTCCACCACGGTCCCGGTACAATGAGCAGTTCTTC	CASSPPRSRYNEQFF
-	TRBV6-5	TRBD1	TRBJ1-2	TGTGCCAGCAGCCATTACAGGGGCTCCAACTATGGCTACACCTTC	CASSHYRGSNYGYTF
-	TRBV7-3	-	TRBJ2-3	TGTGCCAGCAGCCTTGACGGGACTAGCACAGATACGCAGTATTTT	CASSLDGTSTDTQYF
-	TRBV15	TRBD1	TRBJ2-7	TGTGCCACCAGCAGAGATAGACAGGGGTCCGGCGAGCAGTACTTC	CATSRDRQGSGEQYF
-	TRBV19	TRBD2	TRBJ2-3	TGTGCCAGTAGTATAGAGTTGTCCAGCGGGAGGGCCTCCGACACAGATACGCAGTATTTT	CASSIELSSGRASDTDTQYF
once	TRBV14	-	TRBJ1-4	TGTGCCAGCAGCCTCCGCAGACCGGGGTGGACAACTAATGAAAAACTGTTTTTT	CASSLRRPGWTTNEKLFF
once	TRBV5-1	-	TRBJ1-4	TGCGCCAGCAGCTTGGGACAGAGACCTAATGAAAAACTGTTTTTT	CASSLGQRPNEKLFF
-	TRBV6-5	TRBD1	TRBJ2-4	TGTGCCAGCATCCCGGGACAGGTTTGGAGAAACATTCAGTACTTC	CASIPGQVWRNIQYF
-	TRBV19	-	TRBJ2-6	TGTGCCAGTAGTATAAGTGGACTGGGGTTAGGCTCTGGGGCCAACGTCCTGACTTTC	CASSISGLGLGSGANVLTF
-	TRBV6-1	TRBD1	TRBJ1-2	TGTGCCAGCAGTGAATCAGGACAGGGTGGTAGCTATGGCTACACCTTC	CASSESGQGGSYGYTF
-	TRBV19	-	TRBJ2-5	TGTGCCAGTAGTGCGGCCGACCGGGGTCAAGAGACCCAGTACTTC	CASSAADRGQETQYF
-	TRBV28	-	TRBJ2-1	TGTGCCAGCAGTTTATCAGGGACAGGGACTAGAAATGAGCAGTTCTTC	CASSLSGTGTRNEQFF